This is a list of T cell receptor beta chains from one sample in a study of blood T cells in healthy people across ages. TCRdb reprocessed the 5' RACE reads with MiXCR, giving one entry per CDR3 protein. The sample consists of some 1.1 million distinct CDR3 sequences, under 40% of them appearing once. Sequencing was carried out using blood. These receptors were collected from a man aged 18 to 29 in good health. Both conserved end residues are part of each CDR3. D genes are given only for firm matches. The size field is filled for only some rows; it gives once, few, many or a size class.

clone_size	v_call	d_call	j_call	cdr3_nt	cdr3_aa
few	TRBV10-3	TRBD1	TRBJ2-1	TGTGCCATCAGTGAAACTCACCGGGACAGTGGTTCCTACAATGAGCAGTTCTTC	CAISETHRDSGSYNEQFF
once	TRBV3-1	TRBD2	TRBJ2-5	TGTGCCAGCAGCCAAGATCCGGGGACTAGCATGAATGAGCAGTACTTC	CASSQDPGTSMNEQYF
many	TRBV10-3	-	TRBJ1-5	TGTGCCATCAGTGAGTCAGGGACGGGAAGCAATCAGCCCCAGCATTTT	CAISESGTGSNQPQHF
-	TRBV6-5	-	TRBJ2-3	TGTGCCAGCAGACCGGGGGGCGGCACAGATACGCAGTATTTT	CASRPGGGTDTQYF
-	TRBV9	-	TRBJ2-5	TGTGCCAGCAGCCCCTGTGACAGGCAAGAGACCCAGTACTTC	CASSPCDRQETQYF
-	TRBV7-2	-	TRBJ2-3	TGTGCCAGCAGTAATCAGGTCCTTAGCACAGATACGCAGTATTTT	CASSNQVLSTDTQYF
few	TRBV4-3	TRBD2	TRBJ2-1	TGCGCCAGCAGCCAGATTTTAGCGGGGGGGATTTACAATGAGCAGTTCTTC	CASSQILAGGIYNEQFF
few	TRBV12-3/TRBV12-4	-	TRBJ2-5	TGTGCCAGCAGTTTATTGCGGGGGACGACAGGGGAAGAGACCCAGTACTTC	CASSLLRGTTGEETQYF
-	TRBV3-1	TRBD2	TRBJ2-2	TGTGCCAGCAGCCTGGGACTAAAGAACACCGGGGAGCTGTTTTTT	CASSLGLKNTGELFF
-	TRBV25-1	TRBD1	TRBJ2-5	TGTGCCAGCAGTGAACTCGGGACAGGGTGGTACTTC	CASSELGTGWYF
few	TRBV4-1	-	TRBJ2-1	TGCGCCAGCAGCCAAGAATCCGGTTTCACCTACTCCTACAATGAGCAGTTCTTC	CASSQESGFTYSYNEQFF
-	TRBV7-2	-	TRBJ1-2	TGTGCCAGCAGCTTAGGGGTCCAAAACTATGGCTACACCTTC	CASSLGVQNYGYTF
-	TRBV4-3	-	TRBJ2-7	TGCGCCAGCAGCCAAGATCAAGACGAGCAGTACTTC	CASSQDQDEQYF
-	TRBV29-1	TRBD1	TRBJ2-3	TGCAGCGTGAAACAGGGGACGTTTGTAGGTACGCAGTATTTT	CSVKQGTFVGTQYF
-	TRBV5-5	-	TRBJ1-2	TGTGCCAGCAGCTCTTCGGTCGACAGAGGCTATGGCTACACCTTC	CASSSSVDRGYGYTF
-	TRBV2	-	TRBJ1-2	TGTGCCAGCAGTGAAGGAGTGTCCTCTAACTATGGCTACACCTTC	CASSEGVSSNYGYTF
-	TRBV20-1	-	TRBJ2-7	TGCAGTGCTAAGACAATACTTCAATCCTACGAGCAGTACTTC	CSAKTILQSYEQYF
few	TRBV20-1	-	TRBJ1-5	TGCAGTGCCTCGACCCACAAGGATCAGCCCCAGCATTTT	CSASTHKDQPQHF
-	TRBV24-1	-	TRBJ2-5	TGTGCCACCAGGAAATTGGGTCCGTGGGGAGACAGACAAGAGACCCAGTACTTC	CATRKLGPWGDRQETQYF
-	TRBV11-1	-	TRBJ2-1	TGTGCCAGCAGAGGGGGACGGGTAGGGTCCTACAATGAGCAGTTCTTC	CASRGGRVGSYNEQFF
-	TRBV20-1	-	TRBJ2-3	TGCAGTGCGGCCCCATCTGATGGGGTCTTCACAGATACGCAGTATTTT	CSAAPSDGVFTDTQYF
many	TRBV9	-	TRBJ1-5	TGTGCCAGCAGCGTTGGTGGGGTACAGCCCCAGCATTTT	CASSVGGVQPQHF
-	TRBV9	TRBD1	TRBJ1-1	TGTGCCAGCAGCGTAGGGGTGGGACAGGGGAACACTGAAGCTTTCTTT	CASSVGVGQGNTEAFF
-	TRBV7-9	TRBD1	TRBJ2-3	TGTGCCAGCAGCCTTCGGCAGGGGGTGATAGATACGCAGTATTTT	CASSLRQGVIDTQYF
-	TRBV12-3/TRBV12-4	-	TRBJ1-4	TGTGCCAGCAGTCCACAGGTTGCAACTAATGAAAAACTGTTTTTT	CASSPQVATNEKLFF
few	TRBV20-1	-	TRBJ2-7	TGCAGTGCTAGAAAACGCGGGTCCTCCTACGAGCAGTACTTC	CSARKRGSSYEQYF
-	TRBV27	TRBD1	TRBJ1-2	TGTGCCAGCAGTTCCACAGGGGGCAGCAGGGGTGGCTACACCTTT	CASSSTGGSRGGYTF
many	TRBV29-1	TRBD1	TRBJ2-7	TGCAGCGTTGAAGGGACAGGGGAGCAGTACTTC	CSVEGTGEQYF
-	TRBV5-1	-	TRBJ2-3	TGCGCCAGCAGCGGCTCAACGGGGGTTTCAGATACGCAGTATTTT	CASSGSTGVSDTQYF
-	TRBV5-1	-	TRBJ1-1	TGCGCCAGCCATATAGGGAACACTGAAGCTTTCTTT	CASHIGNTEAFF
few	TRBV12-3/TRBV12-4	-	TRBJ1-5	TGTGCCAGCAGTTTGTCAGGTGGTCAGCCCCAGCATTTT	CASSLSGGQPQHF
-	TRBV6-1	-	TRBJ2-7	TGTGCCAGCAGTCTCAGAGACTGGTCCGCCGAGCAGTACTTC	CASSLRDWSAEQYF
few	TRBV2	TRBD1	TRBJ1-6	TGTGCCAGCGGAATCGGGGGACAGAATAATTCACCCCTCCACTTT	CASGIGGQNNSPLHF
-	TRBV12-3/TRBV12-4	-	TRBJ2-5	TGTGCCAGCAGCGACAGCGGCCAAGAGACCCAGTACTTC	CASSDSGQETQYF
-	TRBV7-9	-	TRBJ2-1	TGTGCCAGCAGCTCCTATGAGCAGTTCTTC	CASSSYEQFF
-	TRBV6-5	-	TRBJ2-5	TGTGCCAGCAGCAGGACACTAGAGACCCAGTACTTC	CASSRTLETQYF
few	TRBV12-3/TRBV12-4	TRBD1	TRBJ2-2	TGTGCCAGCAGTTTAAGAGGGGGCGACACCGGGGAGCTGTTTTTT	CASSLRGGDTGELFF
many	TRBV11-1	-	TRBJ1-2	TGTGCCAGCAGCTTCGGAACTACACCGCCCTATGGCTACACCTTC	CASSFGTTPPYGYTF
-	TRBV24-1	TRBD1	TRBJ2-5	TGTGCCACCAGTGACCGAGGGGACAGGGGAGGTCTAGAGACCCAGTACTTC	CATSDRGDRGGLETQYF
-	TRBV6-1	-	TRBJ1-4	TGTGCCAGCAGGAGAGGACAGAGTAATGAAAAACTGTTTTTT	CASRRGQSNEKLFF
few	TRBV27	-	TRBJ2-7	TGTGCCAGCAGTCAACTCCTATACGAGCAGTACTTC	CASSQLLYEQYF
few	TRBV27	TRBD2	TRBJ2-1	TGTGCCAGCAGCCGACTAGCGGGGGGTCCTAGCTCCTACAATGAGCAGTTCTTC	CASSRLAGGPSSYNEQFF
-	TRBV3-1	-	TRBJ2-5	TGTGCCAGCAGCCCCGAACAGGGAAGGTACGTGCAGTACTTC	CASSPEQGRYVQYF
few	TRBV20-1	TRBD1	TRBJ2-5	TGCAGTGCTAGAACTCGGGACAGGGGTATACGAGAGACCCAGTACTTC	CSARTRDRGIRETQYF
-	TRBV7-2	-	TRBJ1-1	TGTGCCAGCAGCCCCCGAAGGGAGGGTAGCACTGAAGCTTTCTTT	CASSPRREGSTEAFF
few	TRBV5-1	-	TRBJ2-3	TGTGCCAGCAGCTTTCAACAGGGTGAAGATACGCAGTATTTT	CASSFQQGEDTQYF
-	TRBV13	-	TRBJ2-7	TGTGCCAGCAGCCCACAGTTTCGGTACGAGCAGTACTTC	CASSPQFRYEQYF
-	TRBV27	-	TRBJ1-5	TGTGCCAGCAGTATAAGGGCATATAGCAATCAGCCCCAGCATTTT	CASSIRAYSNQPQHF
-	TRBV20-1	-	TRBJ1-2	TGCAGTGCTAGAGGTGGCCCGGGACGGTCCTATGGCTACACCTTC	CSARGGPGRSYGYTF
-	TRBV12-3/TRBV12-4	-	TRBJ1-4	TGTGCCAGCAGTAGGGGGGAGGGTGGAAAACTGTTTTTT	CASSRGEGGKLFF
-	TRBV3-1	-	TRBJ1-6	TGTGCCAGCAGCCAAGGGACAGATAATTCACCCCTCCACTTT	CASSQGTDNSPLHF
-	TRBV30	-	TRBJ1-2	TGTGCCTGGAGTGCGACAGGAGGTGTTTACTATGGCTACACCTTC	CAWSATGGVYYGYTF
few	TRBV10-3	-	TRBJ1-1	TGTGCCATCAGTGAGTTGGGGGAAGCTTTCTTT	CAISELGEAFF
-	TRBV4-1	-	TRBJ2-5	TGCGCCAGCAGCTTCGAGCGGTCAGGGCGGCAAGAGACCCAGTACTTC	CASSFERSGRQETQYF
few	TRBV4-2	-	TRBJ1-1	TGTGCCAGCAGCCAAGAAGGGGGGAGTAGGTACACTGAAGCTTTCTTT	CASSQEGGSRYTEAFF
few	TRBV20-1	-	TRBJ1-5	TGCAGTGCTAGGGATCCCGTTCGACAATTTCGCCAGCATTTT	CSARDPVRQFRQHF
-	TRBV4-2	-	TRBJ2-1	TGTGCCAGCAGCCAAGCTCTGCACTCCTACAATGAGCAGTTCTTC	CASSQALHSYNEQFF
-	TRBV27	-	TRBJ1-4	TGTGCCAGCAGTTTCACCGGGATTAATGAAAAACTGTTTTTT	CASSFTGINEKLFF
few	TRBV4-3	-	TRBJ1-1	TGCGCCAGCAGCCAAGATGTTCTTGGACGGGGCACTGAAGCTTTCTTT	CASSQDVLGRGTEAFF
-	TRBV11-2	-	TRBJ2-5	TGTGCCAGCAGCTCCAGGCCTCGAGATGAGCAGTACTTC	CASSSRPRDEQYF